These 4 T cell receptor beta chains originate from one sample sequenced in a study of cytomegalovirus exposure and HLA in healthy donors. TCRdb's table, derived via immunoSEQ multiplex PCR, lists solely in-frame clones and lacks some. The table shows a few hundred thousand clones, with roughly 87% occurring only once. The sample consisted of PBMCs. The receptor source for this set is a man between 18 and 35 years old in good health and CMV-seropositive.

This clone appeared once. The rearrangement joins TRBV27 to TRBJ1-2; D gene uncertain. Germline lookup yields CDR1 MNHEY and CDR2 SMNVEV (reference sequence). Trimming pared 5 bases from V and 5 bases from J, leaving 12 bases between. The CDR3 loop spans 13 amino acids. The CDR3 sequence is CASSPGIRYGYTF. CDR3 in DNA: TGTGCCAGCAGTCCCGGGATTCGGTATGGCTACACCTTC.

The CDR3 nucleotides are TGCGCCAGCAGCTTAACAGGGGGGTCCTACAATGAGCAGTTCTTC. Amino acids: CASSLTGGSYNEQFF. V gene TRBV5-1 combines with J gene TRBJ2-1; 8 bases match TRBD1. V lost 2 bases and J lost 1; bases outside the gene matches: 2. Germline CDR1 SGHRS, CDR2 YFSETQ. The CDR3 is 15 residues long.

This chain joins TRBV18 and TRBJ1-1; no definite D call. The CDR3 is 16 amino acids. Germline CDR1 is KGHSH and CDR2 is LQKENI. The V and J ends lost 0 bases and 3 bases respectively, with 14 bases between them. The CDR3 DNA follows: TGTGCCAGCTCACCACCGACGGGGAATCGGGACACTGAAGCTTTCTTT. Protein sequence: CASSPPTGNRDTEAFF.

The genes are TRBV28 and TRBJ2-7, with TRBD1 matching over 9 bases. This CDR3 has 14 residues. V dropped 4 bases and J dropped 5; count of bases not matched to a gene: 6. The germline gives CDR1 MDHEN, CDR2 SYDVKM. The CDR3 DNA reads TGTGCCAGCAGTTACGGGGGGACAGGGAACGAGCAGTACTTC. Translation gives CASSYGGTGNEQYF. The variable domain in full, completed from reference TRBV28 and TRBJ2-7, reads DVKVTQSSRYLVKRTGEKVFLECVQDMDHENMFWYRQDPGLGLRLIYFSYDVKMKEKGDIPEGYSVSREKKERFSLILESASTNQTSMYLCASSYGGTGNEQYFGPGTRLTVT.